These T cell receptor beta chains were read from a single sample in a study of blood T cell repertoires in COVID-19. Only in-frame clones appear in the TCRdb table, and some are missing; sequencing was by immunoSEQ multiplex PCR. The profile shows around 320,000 clones, over 75% of them singletons. What was sequenced was peripheral blood. The receptors here all came from a human donor in a cohort sampled during active COVID-19. Both conserved end residues are part of each CDR3. The D gene is left open where the match is weak. The size entry is marked missing in some rows and otherwise reads once, few, many or a size class.

d_call j_call v_call clone_size cdr3_nt cdr3_aa
TRBD2 TRBJ2-2 TRBV24-1 - TGTGCCACCAGTGATTTGTCGTCTAGCGGGGGAGAGGAGCTGTTTTTT CATSDLSSSGGEELFF
TRBD2 TRBJ2-7 TRBV3-1/TRBV3-2 few TGTGCCAGCAGCCAAGAGGTTCTAGCGGACGAGCAGTACTTC CASSQEVLADEQYF
- TRBJ1-5 TRBV6-6 - TGTGCCAGCAGAGAGGCATATAGCAATCAGCCCCAGCATTTT CASREAYSNQPQHF
- TRBJ1-3 TRBV30 - TGTGCCTGGAGTGTCCACGGAGAAAACACCATATATTTT CAWSVHGENTIYF
- TRBJ1-4 TRBV27 - TGTGCCAGCAGTTTACGGACGGAAGGGGGAAAACTGTTTTTT CASSLRTEGGKLFF
TRBD1 TRBJ2-5 TRBV27 - TGTGCCAGCAGTCTACAGGGGCAAGAGACCCAGTACTTC CASSLQGQETQYF
TRBD2 TRBJ2-1 TRBV5-4 - TGTGCCAGCAGCTCGACATTACTAGCGGGGGGGTCTGGGCAGTTCTTC CASSSTLLAGGSGQFF
TRBD2 TRBJ2-1 TRBV18 - TGTGCCAGCTCACAACTAGCGGGGTACAATGAGCAGTTCTTC CASSQLAGYNEQFF
TRBD1 TRBJ1-5 TRBV5-1 - TGCGCCAGCAGCCCCGGGACAGGGGGCTATCAGCCCCAGCATTTT CASSPGTGGYQPQHF
TRBD1 TRBJ2-7 TRBV30 - TGTGCCTGGACGCCGGGACAGGGGGCACCCGAGCAGTACTTC CAWTPGQGAPEQYF
- TRBJ2-2 TRBV10-1 - TGCGCCAGCAGGAAGGCCACGGGCACCGGGGAGCTGTTTTTT CASRKATGTGELFF
TRBD1 TRBJ1-5 TRBV19 - TGTGCCAGTAGTATAGATCCCCACAGACAGGGACCATATAGCAATCAGCCCCAGCATTTT CASSIDPHRQGPYSNQPQHF
TRBD1 TRBJ2-6 TRBV5-1 - TGCGCCAGCAGAAAAGACAGGGGCCAAGGACTCTCTGGGGCCAACGTCCTGACTTTC CASRKDRGQGLSGANVLTF
- TRBJ2-2 TRBV3-1/TRBV3-2 once TGTGCCAGCAGCCTCTCCGGGTCAAGAGACACCGGGGAGCTGTTTTTT CASSLSGSRDTGELFF
- TRBJ2-1 TRBV7-3 many TGTGCCAGCAGCTTAAATGGCCTCTACAATGAGCAGTTCTTC CASSLNGLYNEQFF
- TRBJ2-7 TRBV3-1/TRBV3-2 - TGTGCCAGCAGCCAATCTCGTTACGAGCAGTACTTC CASSQSRYEQYF
- TRBJ2-7 TRBV5-6 - TGTGCCAGCAGCTTAATAGGGAGACCCTACGAGCAGTACTTC CASSLIGRPYEQYF
TRBD2 TRBJ2-1 TRBV5-1 once TGCGCCAGCAGCTTTCTCTTGTTCGGGGGGTCCTACAATGAGCAGTTCTTC CASSFLLFGGSYNEQFF
TRBD1 TRBJ1-2 TRBV5-1 - TGCGCCAGCAGCCAGGACAGGGGATTTGGCTACACCTTC CASSQDRGFGYTF
TRBD1 TRBJ1-4 TRBV5-8 - TGTGCCAGCAGCTTGTCGGGACAGGGGTTGGGTGCAACTAATGAAAAACTGTTTTTT CASSLSGQGLGATNEKLFF
TRBD1 TRBJ2-4 TRBV10-3 few TGTGCCATCAGTGAGGAGACAGGGGGAAACATTCAGTACTTC CAISEETGGNIQYF
- TRBJ1-1 TRBV12-5 - TGTGCTAGTGGTCCCAGCGCTATGAACACTGAAGCTTTCTTT CASGPSAMNTEAFF
TRBD1 TRBJ2-7 TRBV25-1 - TGTGCCAGCAAGGGACAGGGGGCTTACGAGCAGTACTTC CASKGQGAYEQYF
- TRBJ2-4 TRBV5-8 - TGTGCCAGCAGCGTACAGGGTGGGTACATTCAGTACTTC CASSVQGGYIQYF
TRBD1 TRBJ1-1 TRBV3-1/TRBV3-2 - TGTGCCAGCAGCCAAGCAGGGGGCACAACGGCATGGGGGAACACTGAAGCTTTCTTT CASSQAGGTTAWGNTEAFF
TRBD1 TRBJ2-2 TRBV5-1 - TGCGCCAGCAGCTGGGACAGGGGCAGGGCCGGGGAGCTGTTTTTT CASSWDRGRAGELFF